One sample yielded the 12 T cell receptor beta chains listed below, sequenced in a study of vaccination and CD4 T cells after COVID-19. Sequencing of cultured CD4+ T cell DNA used the Oncomine TCR Beta short-read assay. Using its own MiXCR run on the PCR reads, TCRdb lists one record per CDR3 protein. This sample has roughly 7,900 distinct CDR3 sequences, with 36% found just once. For these TCRs, the target antigens are not known. This sample's treatment: approximately 9-day PBMC culture with coronavirus spike peptide pools or control peptides (ViraFEST assay). Investigators obtained the unexposed donor's CD4+ T cells before the COVID-19 pandemic (2011-2018). Material for sequencing was CD4+ T cells from blood, cultured in vitro. Receptors were obtained from a human donor in good health.

This clonotype was counted between two and nine times. CDR3 in DNA: TGTGCCAGCAGCCTATACACAGATACGCAGTATTTT. It codes for CASSLYTDTQYF. The rearrangement links TRBV11-2 to TRBJ2-3; no definite D call. In germline, CDR1 is SGHAT, CDR2 FQNNGV. Trimming left V 5 bases short and J 2 bases short, with 5 bases between. The CDR3 is 12 amino acids.

This clonotype came up a few times. The chain uses TRBV7-9 and TRBJ2-3, with TRBD1 identical over 7 bases. V trimming: 5 bases; J trimming: 1 base; junction bases outside the gene matches: 3. The CDR3 extends over 14 amino acids. Per germline, CDR1 SEHNR and CDR2 FQNEAQ (reference sequence). CDR3 in amino acids: CASSLTGGTDTQYF. The CDR3 nucleotides read TGTGCCAGCAGCCTAACAGGGGGCACAGATACGCAGTATTTT. The full variable domain, in which reference TRBV7-9 and TRBJ2-3 provide the parts outside the CDR3, is DTGVSQNPRHKITKRGQNVTFRCDPISEHNRLYWYRQTLGQGPEFLTYFQNEAQLEKSRLLSDRFSAERPKGSFSTLEIQRTEQGDSAMYLCASSLTGGTDTQYFGPGTRLTVL.

This clonotype was counted between two and nine times. The chain couples TRBV7-6 to TRBJ1-6; 9 nucleotides agree with TRBD1. Germline lookup yields CDR1 SGHVS and CDR2 FNYEAQ. This CDR3 has 15 amino acids. The V gene end was trimmed by 3 bases and the J gene end by 9 bases; junction bases not matched to a gene: 6. CDR3 residues: CASSFAGTGLSPLHF. CDR3 coding DNA: TGTGCCAGCAGCTTCGCCGGGACAGGGCTTTCACCCCTCCACTTT.

This chain uses TRBV30 with TRBJ1-4, with TRBD1 identical over 7 bases. There are 14 residues in the CDR3. Germline assignment: CDR1 GTSNPN and CDR2 SVGIG (reference sequence). With V trimmed by 5 bases and J by 10 bases, 13 bases remained unmatched. The CDR3 DNA follows: TGTGCCTGGGGGGAATACAGGGGACGTGGAAAACTGTTTTTT. Protein: CAWGEYRGRGKLFF. The entire variable domain, with the rest obtained from reference TRBV30 and TRBJ1-4, is as follows: SQTIHQWPATLVQPVGSPLSLECTVEGTSNPNLYWYRQAAGRGLQLLFYSVGIGQISSEVPQNLSASRPQDRQFILSSKKLLLSDSGFYLCAWGEYRGRGKLFFGSGTQLSVL.

The gene calls are TRBV2 and TRBJ2-7; D is unresolved. From germline, CDR1 is SNHLY and CDR2 FYNNEI. Between the trimmed V and J ends, which lost 10 bases and 6 bases, there was a span of 13 bases. There are 11 residues in the CDR3. CDR3: CATRTGAEQYF. In nucleotides, the CDR3 is TGTGCCACCCGTACCGGAGCCGAGCAGTACTTC. The full variable domain, its missing parts supplied by reference TRBV2 and TRBJ2-7, is EPEVTQTPSHQVTQMGQEVILRCVPISNHLYFYWYRQILGQKVEFLVSFYNNEISEKSEIFDDQFSVERPDGSNFTLKIRSTKLEDSAMYFCATRTGAEQYFGPGTRLTVT.

This clonotype came up a few times. The CDR3 bases are TGTGCCAGCACCTACTGGGGAGAGACCCAGTACTTC. The encoded protein is CASTYWGETQYF. The chain couples TRBV2 to TRBJ2-5; D is ambiguous. Germline assignment: CDR1 SNHLY and CDR2 FYNNEI. The CDR3 sequence is 12 residues long. The V gene lost 7 bases and the J gene lost 4 bases, with 10 bases spanning the gap.

The genes are TRBV6-1 and TRBJ2-1, with a tentative D call TRBD1 (6 bases). CDR1 and CDR2 (germline): MNHNS, SASEGT. V gave up 7 bases and J gave up 0 bases, with 7 bases separating them. The CDR3 is 13 amino acids. This CDR3 reads CASNRASYNEQFF. For the CDR3, the DNA is TGTGCCAGCAACAGGGCCTCCTACAATGAGCAGTTCTTC.

Only a few counts were recorded for this clonotype. The V and J genes are TRBV7-2 and TRBJ1-1; D ambiguous. Germline V lookup: CDR1 SGHTA, CDR2 FQGNSA. Trimming took 5 bases from V and 10 from J, leaving 11 bases between them. The length of the CDR3 is 11 residues. The CDR3 spells CASSMGWRAFF. The CDR3 region has the DNA TGTGCCAGCAGCATGGGGTGGAGAGCTTTCTTT.

The CDR3 DNA reads as TGCAGTGCCCCCGACAGCTCCTACAATGAGCAGTTCTTC. Translation: CSAPDSSYNEQFF. This sequence joins TRBV20-1 and TRBJ2-1; the D gene is possibly TRBD1 (5 bases). The CDR3 consists of 13 residues. With 6 bases removed from V and 0 bases from J, the gap between germline ends came to 9 bases. The germline V gene has CDR1 DFQATT and CDR2 SNEGSKA (reference sequence).

This clonotype was counted a few times. The CDR3 bases are TGCAGTGCTCAGGGGGCGCGAACCTATAATTCACCCCTCCACTTT. Residues: CSAQGARTYNSPLHF. The gene calls are TRBV20-1 and TRBJ1-6, with 8 bases matching TRBD1. J gave up 2 bases and V 5 bases, and 5 bases lay outside the gene matches. CDR1 and CDR2 (germline): DFQATT, SNEGSKA (reference sequence). The CDR3 loop spans 15 amino acids.

This chain joins TRBV7-3 and TRBJ1-1, with a possible D match to TRBD1 (6 bases). This CDR3 is built from 15 residues. Trimming shortened V by 5 bases and J by 0 bases, and 13 bases separated the two germline ends. Germline V gene sequence: CDR1 SGHTA, CDR2 FQGTGA. CDR3 residues: CASSQAEGVNTEAFF. The CDR3 DNA sequence: TGTGCCAGCAGCCAGGCGGAGGGGGTGAACACTGAAGCTTTCTTT.

There are a few counts of this clonotype. The V and J genes are TRBV20-1 and TRBJ1-5; 8 nucleotides match TRBD1. J gave up 4 bases and V 3 bases, and 5 bases lay outside the gene matches. Germline V gene data show CDR1 as DFQATT and CDR2 as SNEGSKA (reference sequence). The CDR3 is 14 residues long. CDR3 sequence: CSASLTGGNQPQHF. CDR3 sequence (DNA): TGCAGTGCTAGCCTCACAGGGGGGAATCAGCCCCAGCATTTT.